What follows are 32 T cell receptor beta chains derived from one specimen sequenced in a study of T cell repertoires in cytomegalovirus infection (dated by TCRdb to between 2018 and 2020). The data were produced on an Illumina HiSeq 1500. The public reads were reanalyzed by TCRdb: fastp trimming at Q25, MiXCR alignment, in-frame beta chains only. Duplicate CDR3 protein sequences are folded into a single record with the most common DNA and genes. For this sample there are about 180,000 distinct CDR3 sequences; approximately 15% appear just once. In total, the top ten clones hold over 20% of the sample. The sequenced sample consisted of PBMCs. These receptors originate from a human donor in good health (CMV status not recorded). Some clones in this sample may be carry-over from other donors' samples.

This clonotype was observed a few times. This chain links TRBV4-1 with TRBJ2-5; 14 nucleotides match TRBD2. Trimming took 2 bases from V and 1 from J; bases not matched to a gene: 6. The CDR3 consists of 18 residues. Germline CDR1 and CDR2: MGHRA and YSYEKL. Here the CDR3 DNA reads TGCGCCAGCAGCCAAACCGGGACTAGCGGGGGCCTCCAAGAGACCCAGTACTTC. Amino acids: CASSQTGTSGGLQETQYF.

At least ten counts were recorded for this clonotype. The chain couples TRBV6-5 to TRBJ2-5, with 7 nucleotides matching TRBD1. The CDR3 runs to 16 residues. V lost 2 bases to trimming and J lost 2 bases; unmatched junction nucleotides: 8. Germline lookup yields CDR1 MNHEY and CDR2 SVGAGI. The chain's CDR3 is CASSYGWGQSQETQYF. CDR3 in DNA: TGTGCCAGCAGTTACGGATGGGGACAGTCTCAAGAGACCCAGTACTTC.

The chain couples TRBV20-1 to TRBJ1-1; 8 bases line up with TRBD1. From germline, CDR1 is DFQATT and CDR2 SNEGSKA (reference sequence). This CDR3 is built from 15 residues. Trimming cost V 3 bases and J 5 bases; bases outside gene matches: 11. CDR3 sequence: CSASSPGTGGTEAFF. The CDR3 DNA sequence: TGCAGTGCTAGTAGCCCTGGGACAGGAGGGACTGAAGCTTTCTTT.

This clonotype was seen more than once but under ten times. This sequence joins TRBV6-4 and TRBJ1-2; 7 bases fit TRBD1. CDR1 and CDR2 (germline): MRHNA, SNTAGT. The trim removed 7 bases at V and 2 bases at J, leaving 7 bases unmatched. CDR3 length equals 14 residues. This CDR3 is CASIEEGANYGYTF. CDR3 nucleotides: TGTGCCAGCATTGAAGAGGGGGCGAACTATGGCTACACCTTC.

This clonotype was observed a handful of times. The chain employs TRBV7-8 and TRBJ2-1; D gene unclear. The CDR3 totals 17 residues. V was trimmed by 5 bases and J by 4 bases, leaving 21 bases between them. Germline loops: CDR1 SGHVS, CDR2 FQNEAQ. The CDR3 bases are TGTGCCAGCAGCAAGAGTTATCTCTGGGCCCCGTACAATGAGCAGTTCTTC. As protein: CASSKSYLWAPYNEQFF.

This clonotype turned up a few times. V is TRBV4-2 and J is TRBJ2-7; D gene unclear. V gave up 1 base and J gave up 4 bases, with 8 bases separating them. The CDR3 spans 13 residues. CDR1 and CDR2 from the germline V gene are LGHNA and YNFKEQ. CDR3 in amino acids: CASSQVGKYEQYF. In DNA, the CDR3 is TGTGCCAGCAGCCAAGTTGGAAAGTACGAGCAGTACTTC.

This clonotype was seen a few times. The chain carries TRBV5-1 and TRBJ1-1; D is possibly TRBD1 (6 bases). The V gene lost 5 bases and the J gene lost 4 bases, with 15 bases spanning the gap. Germline values: CDR1 SGHRS, CDR2 YFSETQ. The CDR3 runs to 14 residues. The CDR3 DNA is TGCGCCAGCAGTCTGGCAGGGGCTGGCACTGAAGCTTTCTTT. Translating it yields CASSLAGAGTEAFF.

In this sample, this clonotype turned up a few times. V and J are TRBV7-9 and TRBJ1-2; D is perhaps TRBD1 (5 bases). The CDR3 is made up of 14 amino acids. V lost 4 bases and J 4 bases, leaving 13 bases between the germline ends. CDR1 and CDR2 (germline): SEHNR, FQNEAQ (reference sequence). The DNA for the CDR3 is TGTGCCAGCAGCTATCCGGGGGGAACCTATGGCTACACCTTC. Translated: CASSYPGGTYGYTF.

The sample holds many counts of this clonotype. The V call is TRBV29-1, the J call TRBJ2-1; D is ambiguous. The ends were cut back, 0 bases at V and 4 bases at J, with 1 base in the middle. The CDR3 consists of 11 residues. Germline V gene sequence: CDR1 SQVTM, CDR2 ANQGSEA. CDR3 residues: CSVEEYNEQFF. CDR3 nucleotide sequence: TGCAGCGTTGAAGAGTACAATGAGCAGTTCTTC.

The chain links TRBV10-3 to TRBJ2-3, with D hard to call. This CDR3 is built from 14 residues. The V gene lost 2 bases and the J gene lost 4 bases, with 10 bases spanning the gap. From germline, CDR1 is ENHRY and CDR2 SYGVKD. The CDR3 sequence: CAISEPGYADTQYF. CDR3 sequence (DNA): TGTGCCATCAGTGAGCCAGGATATGCAGATACGCAGTATTTT.

This clonotype was counted between two and nine times. The chain combines TRBV10-3 with TRBJ2-3; no firm D call. Germline CDR1 is ENHRY and CDR2 is SYGVKD. The CDR3 extends over 13 amino acids. V was pared by 0 bases and J by 4 bases, with 5 bases between. Here the CDR3 reads CAISESRPDTQYF. The DNA of the CDR3 is TGTGCCATCAGTGAGTCGAGGCCAGATACGCAGTATTTT.

The chain combines TRBV29-1 with TRBJ2-7; the D gene could be TRBD1 or TRBD2 (5 bases each). The CDR3 length is 12 residues. Trimming took 7 bases from V and 2 from J, leaving 12 bases between them. The germline V gene has CDR1 SQVTM and CDR2 ANQGSEA. The CDR3 nucleotides read TGCAGCGCCAGGGACGGCCCCTACGAGCAGTACTTC. Protein sequence: CSARDGPYEQYF.

This clonotype has ten or more counts. The chain employs TRBV7-6 and TRBJ2-7; 8 nucleotides line up with TRBD2. Germline V gene data show CDR1 as SGHVS and CDR2 as FNYEAQ. This CDR3 comprises 14 residues. V trimming: 5 bases; J trimming: 1 base; junction bases outside the gene matches: 4. CDR3 in amino acids: CASSETSGSYEQYF. The CDR3 DNA reads TGTGCCAGCAGCGAAACTAGCGGTTCCTACGAGCAGTACTTC.

This clonotype was counted a few times. The gene calls are TRBV7-8 and TRBJ1-1; tentative D call: TRBD1 (6 bases). The CDR3 has 16 amino acids. Trimming removed 2 bases from V and 5 bases from J, with 18 bases in between. Germline assignment: CDR1 SGHVS and CDR2 FQNEAQ. Here the CDR3 reads CASSLSGGASVTEAFF. The CDR3, as DNA: TGTGCCAGCAGCTTAAGTGGGGGGGCTAGCGTAACTGAAGCTTTCTTT.

This clonotype was seen ten or more times. The chain is built from TRBV7-6 and TRBJ2-7; D may be TRBD1 or TRBD2 (5 bases each). The CDR3 has 13 amino acids. Trimming stripped 1 base from V and 13 bases from J, with 17 bases between. Per germline, CDR1 SGHVS and CDR2 FNYEAQ. The CDR3 DNA reads as TGTGCCAGCAGCTTAGGGCCAAGGGACCCCCTCTACTTC. Translated, it gives CASSLGPRDPLYF.

This clonotype was detected only a few times. This chain uses TRBV7-9 with TRBJ1-2; weak D call: TRBD1 (6 bases). CDR3 length equals 15 residues. V was trimmed by 0 bases and J by 6 bases, leaving 14 bases between them. Germline V gives CDR1 SEHNR, CDR2 FQNEAQ (reference sequence). The CDR3 DNA follows: TGTGCCAGCAGCTTAGCGAAGGGCAGGGGAAATGGCTACACCTTC. Protein product: CASSLAKGRGNGYTF. The full variable domain, with the rest looked up from reference TRBV7-9 and TRBJ1-2, is DTGVSQNPRHKITKRGQNVTFRCDPISEHNRLYWYRQTLGQGPEFLTYFQNEAQLEKSRLLSDRFSAERPKGSFSTLEIQRTEQGDSAMYLCASSLAKGRGNGYTFGSGTRLTVV.

This clonotype was observed a handful of times. The chain combines TRBV10-3 with TRBJ2-7; D may be TRBD1 (5 bases). The ends were cut back, 2 bases at V and 12 bases at J, with 14 bases in the middle. The V gene's germline CDR1 is ENHRY and CDR2 SYGVKD. The CDR3 is 12 amino acids. CDR3 DNA sequence: TGTGCCATCAGTGAGCCCCCCAGGGTATGGTACTTC. Translating gives CAISEPPRVWYF.

This clonotype was seen at least ten times. J is TRBJ2-7 and V is TRBV7-6; 7 bases align to TRBD1. Trimming at V came to 6 bases and at J to 2 bases, leaving 7 bases not matched to a gene. This CDR3 is built from 14 residues. The V gene's germline CDR1 is SGHVS and CDR2 FNYEAQ. DNA for the CDR3: TGTGCCAGCAGTTCCGGGACAGAGCCCTACGAGCAGTACTTC. Translated: CASSSGTEPYEQYF. Looking up the rest from reference TRBV7-6 and TRBJ2-7 gives the full variable domain: GAGVSQSPRYKVTKRGQDVALRCDPISGHVSLYWYRQALGQGPEFLTYFNYEAQQDKSGLPNDRFSAERPEGSISTLTIQRTEQRDSAMYRCASSSGTEPYEQYFGPGTRLTVT.

This clonotype was detected a few times. The V gene is TRBV10-3, the J gene TRBJ2-7; 7 bases are shared with TRBD1. Germline CDR1 is ENHRY and CDR2 is SYGVKD. The CDR3 is 13 residues long. Trimming took 11 bases from V and 3 from J; bases not matched to a gene: 10. The DNA for the CDR3 is TGTGCCGCAAACAGGGGTTCAAACTACGAGCAGTACTTC. Translation: CAANRGSNYEQYF.

The chain employs TRBV20-1 and TRBJ2-7; TRBD1 agrees at 10 bases. CDR3 length: 13 residues. Germline V gene sequence: CDR1 DFQATT, CDR2 SNEGSKA (reference sequence). Losses at the gene ends were 5 bases for V and 4 bases for J; bases not matched to a gene: 5. CDR3 amino acids: CSAGWDRGYEQYF. CDR3 nucleotides: TGCAGTGCTGGGTGGGACAGGGGATACGAGCAGTACTTC.

Note on this clonotype: A much larger clone sits a single nucleotide away, making a read error possible. This sequence joins TRBV6-8 and TRBJ1-1; the D is unclear. The CDR3 loop spans 16 amino acids. Trimming shortened V by 5 bases and J by 1 base, and 17 bases separated the two germline ends. The germline V gene has CDR1 MNHGY and CDR2 SAAAGT. CDR3 DNA sequence: TGTGCCAGCAGTCTCGCAGCCAACCAAAAGAACACTGAAGCTTTCTTT. Amino acid sequence: CASSLAANQKNTEAFF.

Ten or more counts support this clonotype. V usage is TRBV7-9 and J usage is TRBJ2-3, with 8 bases identical to TRBD2. The J segment lost 6 bases and the V segment lost 4 bases, leaving 15 bases of the junction unmatched. The V gene's germline CDR1 is SEHNR and CDR2 FQNEAQ (reference sequence). The CDR3 is 17 residues long. CDR3 residues: CASSSYPLEAGVDTQYF. CDR3 sequence (DNA): TGTGCCAGCAGCTCATACCCCCTGGAAGCGGGGGTGGATACGCAGTATTTT.

The chain combines TRBV29-1 with TRBJ2-1; TRBD2 aligns across 9 bases. V lost 6 bases to trimming and J lost 6 bases; unmatched junction nucleotides: 6. This CDR3 has 13 residues. The germline gives CDR1 SQVTM, CDR2 ANQGSEA. Here the CDR3 DNA reads TGCAGCGTGATAGCGGGAGAGATCAATGAGCAGTTCTTC. Translating it yields CSVIAGEINEQFF.

This clonotype showed up many times. The V and J genes are TRBV12-3 or TRBV12-4 and TRBJ2-2; D gene unclear. The CDR3 is 11 residues long. Trimming removed 3 bases from V and 7 bases from J, with 3 bases in between. For the CDR3, the DNA is TGTGCCAGCAGTTTTGTCGGGGAGCTGTTTTTT. Its translation is CASSFVGELFF.

The chain has TRBV20-1 and TRBJ1-2; 7 nucleotides align to TRBD1. From germline, CDR1 is DFQATT and CDR2 SNEGSKA (reference sequence). The CDR3 consists of 13 residues. The V gene end was trimmed by 5 bases and the J gene end by 7 bases; junction bases not matched to a gene: 10. The CDR3 here is CSARPSGGTGYTF. The CDR3 bases are TGCAGTGCTCGTCCCTCAGGGGGGACTGGCTACACCTTC.

The chain has TRBV2 and TRBJ1-5, with TRBD1 matching over 7 bases. The CDR3 spans 13 residues. Germline V gene sequence: CDR1 SNHLY, CDR2 FYNNEI. After removal of 4 bases from V and 7 bases from J, the junction contained 4 bases not matched to a gene. In DNA form, the CDR3 reads TGTGCCAGCAGTGGACAGGGAACCCAGCCCCAGCATTTT. It yields the protein CASSGQGTQPQHF.

This clonotype was seen a handful of times. CDR3 DNA: TGTGCCAGCAGCTCGGGACTAGCGGGAGGTCGGACCTACAATGAGCAGTTCTTC. This sequence encodes CASSSGLAGGRTYNEQFF. The V and J genes are TRBV5-6 and TRBJ2-1, with 15 bases that match TRBD2. Germline V CDR1 and CDR2: SGHDT, YYEEEE. The CDR3 has 18 amino acids. The V segment lost 3 bases and the J segment 2 bases; nucleotides outside the gene matches: 6.

This clonotype was detected many times. V gene TRBV12-3 or TRBV12-4 combines with J gene TRBJ2-7; TRBD2 agrees at 7 bases. V lost 1 base to trimming and J lost 1 base; unmatched junction nucleotides: 4. CDR3 length equals 15 residues. Written as DNA, the CDR3 is TGTGCCAGCAGTTTAGGACCTAGCGGTTCCTACGAGCAGTACTTC. This codes for CASSLGPSGSYEQYF.

This clonotype was counted a few times. The chain links TRBV28 to TRBJ1-1; tentative D call: TRBD1 (5 bases). Deletions cut 6 bases from V and 1 base from J, with 15 bases between. CDR1 MDHEN and CDR2 SYDVKM come from the germline V gene. The CDR3 contains 15 residues. This CDR3 is CASSLRSGTNTEAFF. DNA for the CDR3: TGTGCCAGCAGCCTCAGATCAGGGACGAACACTGAAGCTTTCTTT.

V usage is TRBV12-3 or TRBV12-4 and J usage is TRBJ2-7; 11 nucleotides align to TRBD2. This CDR3 spans 14 amino acids. V was pared by 5 bases and J by 6 bases, with 6 bases of the junction left unmatched. The CDR3 spells CASSPRLAGTEQYF. CDR3 nucleotides: TGTGCCAGCAGTCCCCGACTAGCGGGGACCGAGCAGTACTTC.

This clonotype was seen many times. The chain is built from TRBV7-8 and TRBJ2-1, with 7 positions matching TRBD1. Losses at the gene ends were 8 bases for V and 4 bases for J; bases not matched to a gene: 14. The CDR3 length is 16 residues. CDR1 is SGHVS, CDR2 FQNEAQ, per germline. CDR3 sequence: CASLKNEGGSYNEQFF. The DNA of the CDR3 is TGTGCCAGCCTAAAAAATGAAGGGGGCTCTTACAATGAGCAGTTCTTC.

The genes are TRBV7-9 and TRBJ2-7; D is perhaps TRBD1 or TRBD2 (6 bases each). The V end was cut by 5 bases, the J end by 11 bases, with 19 bases between. The CDR3 covers 13 residues. Germline assignment: CDR1 SEHNR and CDR2 FQNEAQ (reference sequence). CDR3 sequence: CASSPNDRRREYF. The CDR3 DNA sequence: TGTGCCAGCAGCCCGAACGACAGGAGGAGGGAGTACTTC.